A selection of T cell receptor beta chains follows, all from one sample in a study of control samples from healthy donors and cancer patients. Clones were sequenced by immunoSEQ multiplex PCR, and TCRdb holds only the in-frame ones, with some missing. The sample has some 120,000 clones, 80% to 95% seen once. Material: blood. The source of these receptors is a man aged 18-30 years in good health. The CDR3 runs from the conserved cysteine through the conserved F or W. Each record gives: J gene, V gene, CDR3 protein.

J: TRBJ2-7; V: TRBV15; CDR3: CATSRDRQGAREQYF
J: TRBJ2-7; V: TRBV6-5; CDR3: CASSYPGQGAYEQYF
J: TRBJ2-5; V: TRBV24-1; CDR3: CATTPGLLQETQYF
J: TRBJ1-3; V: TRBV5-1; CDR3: CASSLFPGNTIYF
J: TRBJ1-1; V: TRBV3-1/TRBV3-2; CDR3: CASSQGWGTEAFF
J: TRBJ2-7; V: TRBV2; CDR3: CASSDGGWAVNPYEQYF
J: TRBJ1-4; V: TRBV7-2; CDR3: CASSLAEGTSEFNEKLFF
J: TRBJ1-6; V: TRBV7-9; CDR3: CASSLGRASGSPLHF
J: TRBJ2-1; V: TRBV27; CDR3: CASRLTSGGAGEQFF
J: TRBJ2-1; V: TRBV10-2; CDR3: CASRGLAAYNEQFF
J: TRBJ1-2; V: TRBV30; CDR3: CAWSVRSYGYTF
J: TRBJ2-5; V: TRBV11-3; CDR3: CASSLDGSETQYF
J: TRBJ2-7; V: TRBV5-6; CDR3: CASSLVGRVHEQYF
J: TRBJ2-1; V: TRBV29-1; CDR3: CSVEARGYNEQFF
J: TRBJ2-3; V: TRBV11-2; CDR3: CASSPYPTSTDTQYF
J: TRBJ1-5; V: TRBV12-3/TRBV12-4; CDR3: CASSFRGGQPQHF
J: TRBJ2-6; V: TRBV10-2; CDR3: CASSGVGLAGTSGANVLTF
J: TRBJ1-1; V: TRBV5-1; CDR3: CASSLEGAGTEAFF
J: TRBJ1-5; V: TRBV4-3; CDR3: CASSQDLAVGQPQHF
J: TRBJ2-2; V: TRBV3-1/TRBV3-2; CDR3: CASSLAGGKVGELFF
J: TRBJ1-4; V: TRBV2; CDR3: CASSVLGGTGDEKLFF
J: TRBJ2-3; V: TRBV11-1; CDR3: CASSQDRADTQYF
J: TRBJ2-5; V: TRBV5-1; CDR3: CASSLTGLPQETQYF
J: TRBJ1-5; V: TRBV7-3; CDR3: CASRANETAQPQHF
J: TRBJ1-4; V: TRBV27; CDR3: CASSLIGGKLFF
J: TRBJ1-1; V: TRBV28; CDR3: CASLSGVNGEAFF
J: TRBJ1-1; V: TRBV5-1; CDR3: CASSLSPGQEGDEAFF
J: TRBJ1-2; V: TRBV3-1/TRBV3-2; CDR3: CASSKGQGNYGYTF
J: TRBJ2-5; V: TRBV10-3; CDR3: CAISPARDRGEETQYF
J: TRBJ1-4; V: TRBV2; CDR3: CASSLRQDRGEKLFF
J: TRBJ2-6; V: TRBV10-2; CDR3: CASSSRGLGANVLTF
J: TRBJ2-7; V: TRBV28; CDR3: CASSLNRREQYF
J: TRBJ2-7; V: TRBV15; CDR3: CATSSELAGTNYEQYF
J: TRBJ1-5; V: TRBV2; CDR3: CASSEQGLDQPQHF
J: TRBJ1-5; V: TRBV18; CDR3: CASSSDRGSNQPQHF
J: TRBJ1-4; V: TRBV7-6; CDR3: CASSLEKGFNEKLFF
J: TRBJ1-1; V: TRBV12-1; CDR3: CARKTGGTEAFF
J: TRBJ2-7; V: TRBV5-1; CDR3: CASSSGTSSDYEQYF
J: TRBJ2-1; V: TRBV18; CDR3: CASSPGTSGNEQFF
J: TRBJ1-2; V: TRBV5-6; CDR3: CASSKYRLDYGYTF
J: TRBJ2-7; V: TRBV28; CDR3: CASIQGARSSYEQYF
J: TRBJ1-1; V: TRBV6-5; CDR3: CASSQSFIPAFF
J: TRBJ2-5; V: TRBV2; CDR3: CASRGFSRQETQYF
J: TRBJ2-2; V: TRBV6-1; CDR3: CASSEGDRGTGELFF
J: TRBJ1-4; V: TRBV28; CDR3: CASSLYRGDEKLFF
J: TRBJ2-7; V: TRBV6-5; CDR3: CASSPDAQGHYEQYF
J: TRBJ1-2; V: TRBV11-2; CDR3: CASSPEGTGVFNYGYTF
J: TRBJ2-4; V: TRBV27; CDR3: CASSPFRRDRGEEAKNIQYF
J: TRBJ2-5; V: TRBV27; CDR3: CASSRLAGSAETQYF
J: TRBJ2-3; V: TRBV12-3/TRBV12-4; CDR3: CASSRDSTDTQYF